The subject of this entry is one T cell receptor beta chain. The antigen is unknown. These data are taken from a study of Tregs in tolerant kidney transplant recipients. Points from the study as a whole: This study did not directly address biological reproducibility. Activated donor B cell expansion appeared to reveal the most relevant donor-specific TCRbeta repertoire.

Repertoires were generated with immunoSEQ multiplex PCR, while TCRdb's copy carries only in-frame clones and drops some. The table has around 50,000 clones, 83% seen once. This clonotype was obtained from a human donor in good health. The source material was CD4+ T cells from blood.

The CDR3 spells CASITGGRYEQYF. The CDR3 DNA follows: TGTGCCAGTATTACGGGGGGGAGGTACGAGCAGTACTTC. This sequence joins TRBV19 and TRBJ2-7; TRBD2 agrees at 8 bases. The CDR3 contains 13 residues. The germline V gene has CDR1 LNHDA and CDR2 SQIVND (reference sequence). V lost 7 bases and J lost 4; bases outside the gene matches: 6.